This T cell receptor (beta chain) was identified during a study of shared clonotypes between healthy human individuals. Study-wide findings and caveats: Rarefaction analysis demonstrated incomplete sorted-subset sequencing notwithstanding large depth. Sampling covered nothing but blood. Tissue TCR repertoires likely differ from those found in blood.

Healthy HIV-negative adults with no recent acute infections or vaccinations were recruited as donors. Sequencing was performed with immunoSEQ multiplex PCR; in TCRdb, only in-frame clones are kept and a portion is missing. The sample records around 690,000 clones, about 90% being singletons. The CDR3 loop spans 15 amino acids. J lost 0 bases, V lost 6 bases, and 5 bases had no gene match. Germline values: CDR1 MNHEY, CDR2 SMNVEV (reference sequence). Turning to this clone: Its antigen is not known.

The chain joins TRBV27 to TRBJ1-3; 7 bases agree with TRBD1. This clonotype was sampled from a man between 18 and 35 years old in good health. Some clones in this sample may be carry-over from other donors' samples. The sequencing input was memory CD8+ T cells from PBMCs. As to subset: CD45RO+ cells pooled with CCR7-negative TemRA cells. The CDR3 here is CASRGTANSGNTIYF. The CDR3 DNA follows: TGTGCCAGCAGGGGGACAGCGAACTCTGGAAACACCATATATTTT.